This TCR beta chain came from a study of shared clonotypes between healthy human individuals. Notes on the study in general: A limitation of the genetic and exposure-history diversity represented arose from few donors. Non-shared clonotypes showed lower generation probabilities than clonotypes common to all four donors.

The repertoire was sequenced with immunoSEQ multiplex PCR; TCRdb's copy has only in-frame clones and lacks some. The top ten clones hold approximately 1.7% of a sample with around 1,900,000 clones, over 85% of them seen once. The naive CD8 population came from CD45RO-negative cells selected for CCR7, without terminally differentiated effector memory CD45RA+ cells. This CDR3 has 12 residues. The germline V and J ends were trimmed by 4 bases and 4 bases, with 8 bases remaining between them. Germline CDR1 is SGHAT and CDR2 is FQNNGV. This clone was counted once. The target antigen is unknown. Additional DNA sequences in this sample encode the identical CDR3.

The chain is built from TRBV11-2 and TRBJ2-7; D is possibly TRBD1 or TRBD2 (5 bases each). The sequence was obtained from a man between 18 and 29 years old in good health. Some clones in this sample may be carry-over from other donors' samples. Sequenced sample: naive CD8+ T cells from PBMCs. CDR3 in DNA: TGTGCCAGCAGCTCGGGGCTATACGAGCAGTACTTC. This encodes CASSSGLYEQYF.